This T cell receptor beta chain was found in a study of blood T cell repertoires in COVID-19. Study-level background: Sites in the United States, Italy and Spain provided acute and convalescent COVID-19 samples. T cells, B-cell-depleted T cells, or PBMCs provided the cDNA or gDNA that served as material.

Only in-frame clones appear in the TCRdb table, and some are missing; sequencing was by immunoSEQ multiplex PCR. The sample consists of some 80,000 clones, around 81% of them appearing once. This clone came up a few times. Germline V gene sequence: CDR1 SGHRS, CDR2 YFSETQ. This CDR3 has 14 residues. V lost 0 bases and J lost 1, with 5 bases in between. The sequenced sample consisted of peripheral blood. The chain links TRBV5-1 to TRBJ2-1; D remains unclear. The TCR originated in a man aged 80 or over with acute or convalescent COVID-19. The CDR3 nucleotides are TGCGCCAGCAGCTTGGCAGTGTCCTACAATGAGCAGTTCTTC. It encodes CASSLAVSYNEQFF.